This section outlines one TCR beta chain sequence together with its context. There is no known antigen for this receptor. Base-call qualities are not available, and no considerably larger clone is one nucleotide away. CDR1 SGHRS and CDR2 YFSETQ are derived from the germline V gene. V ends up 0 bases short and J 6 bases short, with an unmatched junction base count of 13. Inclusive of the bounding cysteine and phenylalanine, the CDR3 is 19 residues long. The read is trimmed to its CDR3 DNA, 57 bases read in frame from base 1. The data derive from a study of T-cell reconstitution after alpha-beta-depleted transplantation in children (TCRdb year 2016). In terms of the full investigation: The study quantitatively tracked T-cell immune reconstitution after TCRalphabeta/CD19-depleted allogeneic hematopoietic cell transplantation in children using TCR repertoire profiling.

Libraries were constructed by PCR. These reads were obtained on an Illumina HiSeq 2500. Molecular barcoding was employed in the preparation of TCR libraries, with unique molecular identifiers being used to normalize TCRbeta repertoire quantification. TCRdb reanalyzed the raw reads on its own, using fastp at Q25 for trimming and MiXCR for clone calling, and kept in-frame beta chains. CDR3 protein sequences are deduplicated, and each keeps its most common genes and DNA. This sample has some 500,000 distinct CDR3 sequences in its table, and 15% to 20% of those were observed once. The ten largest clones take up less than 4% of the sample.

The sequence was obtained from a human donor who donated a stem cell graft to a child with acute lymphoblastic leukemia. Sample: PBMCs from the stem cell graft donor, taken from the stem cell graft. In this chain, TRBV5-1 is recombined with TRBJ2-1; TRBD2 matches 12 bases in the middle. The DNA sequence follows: TGCGCCAGCAGCTTGGCGGCTAGCGGGAGGGCCCCTCTCTTCAATGAGCAGTTCTTC. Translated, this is CASSLAASGRAPLFNEQFF.